These 2 T cell receptor beta chains share one sample of origin, sequenced in a study of long-term antiretroviral therapy in people with HIV. It was version v3.0 of the immunoSEQ assay that was run at survey level. Some clones are missing from TCRdb's copy, which holds only in-frame ones; the method was immunoSEQ multiplex PCR. The sample consists of about 31,000 clones, about nine tenths of them appearing once. Sequences were derived from unsorted PBMCs, sampled 5.2 years after starting antiretroviral therapy. All receptors derive from a woman between 40 and 55 years old with HIV.

This rearrangement joins TRBV15 to TRBJ2-2, with TRBD1 matching 7 bases. The CDR3 totals 17 residues. CDR1 LNHNV and CDR2 YYDKDF come from the germline V gene (reference sequence). Unmatched junction bases numbered 9, after V lost 0 bases and J lost 5 bases. The CDR3 nucleotides read TGTGCCACCAGCAGAGATCGAGGGGGCGCATGGACCGGGGAGCTGTTTTTT. Amino acid sequence: CATSRDRGGAWTGELFF.

This clone occurred once. The CDR3 coding sequence is TGCGCCAGCAGCGGCCAGCGTCGAAAGAGCTCCTACAATGAGCAGTTCTTC. Amino acids: CASSGQRRKSSYNEQFF. The chain carries TRBV5-1 and TRBJ2-1; D not certain. V was trimmed by 4 bases and J by 0 bases, leaving 17 bases between them. The CDR3 has 17 amino acids. CDR1 and CDR2 from the germline V gene are SGHRS and YFSETQ.